Listed here are 14 T cell receptor beta chains from one sample, sequenced in a study of shared clonotypes between healthy human individuals. TCRdb's copy holds only in-frame clones and misses some; the assay was immunoSEQ multiplex PCR. Of more than 1,200,000 clones listed, less than 99% are singletons. Sample: naive CD4+ T cells sorted from blood. The subset is: CD45RA+ positively selected. These TCRs come from a man younger than 40 in good health.

The chain couples TRBV2 to TRBJ1-5, with unresolved D. Trimming cost V 6 bases and J 4 bases, with 13 bases left between them. CDR1 SNHLY and CDR2 FYNNEI come from the germline V gene. This CDR3 region has 14 residues. The CDR3 nucleotides read TGTGCCAGCAGCCCCATGGATCGGAATCAGCCCCAGCATTTT. This translates into CASSPMDRNQPQHF.

The DNA for the CDR3 is TGTGCCAGTAGTCCCCCTTACCGGGGCCAAGAGACCCAGTACTTC. Amino acid sequence: CASSPPYRGQETQYF. This rearrangement joins TRBV19 to TRBJ2-5, with a tentative D call TRBD2 (5 bases). This CDR3 spans 15 amino acids. The V and J ends lost 5 bases and 1 base respectively, with 14 bases between them. Germline CDR1 LNHDA, CDR2 SQIVND (reference sequence).

This clone has only one observation. The rearrangement uses TRBV7-2 and TRBJ2-3; D is ambiguous. The CDR3 is 15 residues long. V lost 7 bases and J 8 bases, leaving 22 bases between the germline ends. Germline CDR1 and CDR2: SGHTA and FQGNSA. CDR3 sequence: CASILMREAPGTQYF. CDR3 nucleotide sequence: TGTGCCAGCATCCTAATGCGAGAAGCTCCCGGTACGCAGTATTTT.

The genes are TRBV4-2 and TRBJ2-7, with D unresolved. The V and J ends lost 0 bases and 5 bases respectively, with 11 bases between them. Germline lookup yields CDR1 LGHNA and CDR2 YNFKEQ. The CDR3 contains 14 residues. CDR3 coding DNA: TGTGCCAGCAGCCAAGAGGCACATACGAACGAGCAGTACTTC. Translation: CASSQEAHTNEQYF.

The chain recombines TRBV5-4 with TRBJ2-2; D is unresolved. Trimming removed 0 bases from V and 5 bases from J, with 11 bases in between. CDR1 is SGHNT and CDR2 is YYREEE in the germline V gene (reference sequence). This CDR3 has 15 residues. The CDR3 region has the DNA TGTGCCAGCAGCTTGGTTGGCATGACGACCGGGGAGCTGTTTTTT. This encodes CASSLVGMTTGELFF.

V and J are TRBV7-9 and TRBJ1-5, with D perhaps matching TRBD1 (6 bases). Germline V gene sequence: CDR1 SEHNR, CDR2 FQNEAQ (reference sequence). CDR3 length equals 16 residues. V dropped 5 bases and J dropped 1 base, with 15 bases sitting between them. CDR3 residues: CASSPGTDSSNQPQHF. The CDR3 DNA reads TGTGCCAGCAGCCCCGGTACGGACAGCAGCAATCAGCCCCAGCATTTT.

The chain has TRBV29-1 and TRBJ1-1; the match to TRBD1 covers 7 bases. This CDR3 is built from 14 residues. Germline values: CDR1 SQVTM, CDR2 ANQGSEA. With 2 bases clipped from V and 2 bases from J, the junction kept 5 bases outside the gene matches. The CDR3 loop reads CSVEMGTANTEAFF. The CDR3 DNA reads as TGCAGCGTTGAAATGGGGACAGCTAACACTGAAGCTTTCTTT.

The chain is built from TRBV5-4 and TRBJ2-2; TRBD2 matches at 7 bases. The V and J ends lost 7 bases and 7 bases, in that order; junction bases with no gene match: 19. This CDR3 has 17 amino acids. CDR1 and CDR2 from the germline V gene are SGHNT and YYREEE (reference sequence). CDR3: CASSNVGGKGIGGELFF. In DNA form, the CDR3 reads TGTGCCAGCTCAAACGTGGGAGGGAAAGGAATTGGCGGGGAGCTGTTTTTT. Supplemented by reference TRBV5-4 and TRBJ2-2, the full variable domain reads ETGVTQSPTHLIKTRGQQVTLRCSSQSGHNTVSWYQQALGQGPQFIFQYYREEENGRGNFPPRFSGLQFPNYSSELNVNALELDDSALYLCASSNVGGKGIGGELFFGEGSRLTVL.

The V and J genes are TRBV27 and TRBJ1-2; D call uncertain. This CDR3 contains 12 residues. Trimming took off 5 bases at V and 5 bases at J, with 9 bases between the two ends. CDR1 MNHEY and CDR2 SMNVEV come from the germline V gene (reference sequence). The CDR3: CASSGTGYGYTF. The DNA for the CDR3 is TGTGCCAGCAGTGGCACGGGTTATGGCTACACCTTC.

The rearrangement links TRBV20-1 to TRBJ2-7; D not certain. The CDR3 has 11 residues. The germline V gene encodes CDR1 DFQATT and CDR2 SNEGSKA (reference sequence). The CDR3 nucleotides are TGCAGCCCCCGACTCGTATACGAGCAGTACTTC. This sequence encodes CSPRLVYEQYF.

V gene TRBV4-3 combines with J gene TRBJ2-2; tentatively, D is TRBD1 (5 bases). The V end was cut by 2 bases, the J end by 4 bases, with 11 bases between. The CDR3 consists of 15 residues. The germline gives CDR1 LGHNA, CDR2 YSLEER. The CDR3, as DNA: TGCGCCAGCAGCCAATGGGATGGGGCCACCGGGGAGCTGTTTTTT. Its translation: CASSQWDGATGELFF.

The chain is built from TRBV29-1 and TRBJ2-5, with unresolved D. Germline loops: CDR1 SQVTM, CDR2 ANQGSEA. Trimming shortened V by 6 bases and J by 1 base, and 9 bases separated the two germline ends. The CDR3 is made up of 12 amino acids. CDR3 sequence reads: CSVRASQETQYF. DNA of the CDR3: TGCAGCGTCCGGGCCTCCCAAGAGACCCAGTACTTC.

This chain connects TRBV7-9 to TRBJ1-4; 7 nucleotides align to TRBD1. CDR3 size: 14 residues. Germline V gives CDR1 SEHNR, CDR2 FQNEAQ (reference sequence). V dropped 5 bases and J dropped 8; count of bases not matched to a gene: 8. CDR3: CASSLKGAGEKLFF. The CDR3 DNA reads TGTGCCAGCAGCCTTAAGGGGGCGGGCGAAAAACTGTTTTTT.

The chain combines TRBV7-3 with TRBJ2-1, with TRBD2 identical over 13 bases. Germline lookup yields CDR1 SGHTA and CDR2 FQGTGA. This CDR3 has 20 residues. V lost 5 bases, J lost 0 bases, and 13 bases stayed unmatched. CDR3 sequence reads: CASSPHAGLAGTLSYNEQFF. The DNA for the CDR3 is TGTGCCAGCAGCCCCCATGCGGGACTAGCGGGAACACTCTCCTACAATGAGCAGTTCTTC.